A selection of T cell receptor beta chains follows, all from one sample in a study of T cells after yellow fever vaccination. TCRdb independently ran MiXCR on the 5' RACE reads; one entry per CDR3 protein. The sample holds 300,000 to 450,000 distinct CDR3 sequences, less than 9.5% seen once. The sequencing here drew on PBMCs, taken 35 to 50 days after the first yellow fever vaccination. These receptor sequences come from a man aged 18 to 29 who received the YFV17D yellow fever vaccine. Each CDR3 is given with its conserved first and last residue. The order of the fields is CDR3 protein, CDR3 DNA, clone size, D gene, J gene, V gene. The D gene is left open where the match is weak. A row's size may be missing; if present it is once, few, many or a size class.

CDR3 protein: CSARDLGTGNQPQHF
CDR3 DNA: TGCAGTGCTAGAGACCTTGGGACAGGGAATCAGCCCCAGCATTTT
clone size: -
D gene: TRBD1
J gene: TRBJ1-5
V gene: TRBV20-1

CDR3 protein: CATSDLRGEGTDTQYF
CDR3 DNA: TGTGCCACCAGTGATTTAAGGGGCGAGGGCACAGATACGCAGTATTTT
clone size: -
D gene: -
J gene: TRBJ2-3
V gene: TRBV24-1

CDR3 protein: CSVELDREYEQYF
CDR3 DNA: TGCAGCGTTGAACTAGACAGGGAATACGAGCAGTACTTC
clone size: -
D gene: TRBD1
J gene: TRBJ2-7
V gene: TRBV29-1

CDR3 protein: CSAAGTSGAVGTQYF
CDR3 DNA: TGCAGTGCGGCCGGGACTAGCGGGGCCGTCGGTACGCAGTATTTT
clone size: few
D gene: TRBD2
J gene: TRBJ2-3
V gene: TRBV20-1

CDR3 protein: CASSLPPLTGGF
CDR3 DNA: TGTGCCAGCAGCCTACCCCCCCTGACAGGAGGTTTC
clone size: -
D gene: -
J gene: TRBJ1-2
V gene: TRBV7-2

CDR3 protein: CASSNPGLVNEQFF
CDR3 DNA: TGTGCCAGCAGCAACCCGGGACTAGTTAATGAGCAGTTCTTC
clone size: -
D gene: TRBD2
J gene: TRBJ2-1
V gene: TRBV7-2

CDR3 protein: CASSLGQGDPNEQFF
CDR3 DNA: TGCGCCAGCAGCCTGGGACAGGGAGACCCAAATGAGCAGTTCTTC
clone size: few
D gene: TRBD1
J gene: TRBJ2-1
V gene: TRBV5-1

CDR3 protein: CAWGHKGGEKLFF
CDR3 DNA: TGTGCCTGGGGCCATAAAGGGGGGGAAAAACTGTTTTTT
clone size: many
D gene: -
J gene: TRBJ1-4
V gene: TRBV30

CDR3 protein: CASSVQVGYEQYF
CDR3 DNA: TGCGCCAGCAGTGTGCAGGTGGGGTACGAGCAGTACTTC
clone size: -
D gene: -
J gene: TRBJ2-7
V gene: TRBV10-1

CDR3 protein: CASSIGGSTGTETQYF
CDR3 DNA: TGTGCCAGTAGTATAGGGGGGTCTACGGGGACGGAGACCCAGTACTTC
clone size: few
D gene: -
J gene: TRBJ2-5
V gene: TRBV19

CDR3 protein: CASSYLSDKDYGYTF
CDR3 DNA: TGCGCCAGCAGCTATTTGTCGGACAAGGACTATGGCTACACCTTC
clone size: -
D gene: -
J gene: TRBJ1-2
V gene: TRBV5-1

CDR3 protein: CASIQRHTGELFF
CDR3 DNA: TGTGCCAGCATCCAGCGTCACACCGGGGAGCTGTTTTTT
clone size: few
D gene: -
J gene: TRBJ2-2
V gene: TRBV12-3/TRBV12-4

CDR3 protein: CASSLPPRGWNEQFF
CDR3 DNA: TGTGCCAGCAGCTTACCGCCCCGGGGGTGGAATGAGCAGTTCTTC
clone size: few
D gene: -
J gene: TRBJ2-1
V gene: TRBV7-2

CDR3 protein: CASSLRGPADQPQHF
CDR3 DNA: TGCGCCAGCAGCTTACGAGGGCCTGCCGATCAGCCCCAGCATTTT
clone size: few
D gene: -
J gene: TRBJ1-5
V gene: TRBV5-1

CDR3 protein: CASSQWGSGANVLTF
CDR3 DNA: TGTGCCAGCAGCCAGTGGGGCTCTGGGGCCAACGTCCTGACTTTC
clone size: -
D gene: -
J gene: TRBJ2-6
V gene: TRBV11-2

CDR3 protein: CASSAQAGEFTDTQYF
CDR3 DNA: TGTGCCAGCAGCGCGCAAGCGGGGGAGTTCACAGATACGCAGTATTTT
clone size: few
D gene: TRBD2
J gene: TRBJ2-3
V gene: TRBV9

CDR3 protein: CASSLSWPTTDTQYF
CDR3 DNA: TGTGCCAGCAGTTTATCGTGGCCCACCACAGATACGCAGTATTTT
clone size: few
D gene: -
J gene: TRBJ2-3
V gene: TRBV28

CDR3 protein: CASSLAYRNTGELFF
CDR3 DNA: TGTGCCAGCAGCTTAGCGTACAGAAACACCGGGGAGCTGTTTTTT
clone size: few
D gene: -
J gene: TRBJ2-2
V gene: TRBV7-9

CDR3 protein: CASRTQGETEAFF
CDR3 DNA: TGCGCCAGCAGAACGCAGGGGGAGACTGAAGCTTTCTTT
clone size: -
D gene: TRBD1
J gene: TRBJ1-1
V gene: TRBV5-1

CDR3 protein: CASGRQPNTEAFF
CDR3 DNA: TGTGCCAGCGGGAGACAGCCGAACACTGAAGCTTTCTTT
clone size: -
D gene: -
J gene: TRBJ1-1
V gene: TRBV7-2

CDR3 protein: CASSLEGVGILRGNGYTF
CDR3 DNA: TGCGCCAGCAGCTTGGAGGGCGTCGGAATCCTAAGGGGAAATGGCTACACCTTC
clone size: few
D gene: -
J gene: TRBJ1-2
V gene: TRBV5-1

CDR3 protein: CSARDQKNTEAFF
CDR3 DNA: TGCAGTGCTAGAGATCAGAAGAACACTGAAGCTTTCTTT
clone size: few
D gene: -
J gene: TRBJ1-1
V gene: TRBV20-1

CDR3 protein: CATSDPLTYEQYF
CDR3 DNA: TGTGCCACCAGTGATCCCCTAACCTACGAGCAGTACTTC
clone size: -
D gene: -
J gene: TRBJ2-7
V gene: TRBV24-1

CDR3 protein: CASSLIITNQETQYF
CDR3 DNA: TGTGCCAGCTCACTCATAATAACCAACCAAGAGACCCAGTACTTC
clone size: few
D gene: -
J gene: TRBJ2-5
V gene: TRBV18

CDR3 protein: CASRVPGSRQYF
CDR3 DNA: TGCGCCAGCAGAGTGCCAGGGAGCCGGCAGTACTTC
clone size: many
D gene: -
J gene: TRBJ2-7
V gene: TRBV5-1

CDR3 protein: CAWRGLAGGNEQFF
CDR3 DNA: TGTGCCTGGAGAGGACTAGCGGGGGGCAATGAGCAGTTCTTC
clone size: -
D gene: TRBD2
J gene: TRBJ2-1
V gene: TRBV30

CDR3 protein: CASSSQGALETQYF
CDR3 DNA: TGCGCCAGCAGCTCACAGGGGGCTCTGGAGACCCAGTACTTC
clone size: -
D gene: TRBD1
J gene: TRBJ2-5
V gene: TRBV5-1

CDR3 protein: CASSPPYSGNTIYF
CDR3 DNA: TGTGCCAGCAGCCCCCCTTACTCTGGAAACACCATATATTTT
clone size: -
D gene: -
J gene: TRBJ1-3
V gene: TRBV12-3/TRBV12-4

CDR3 protein: CASSIRGEETQYF
CDR3 DNA: TGCGCCAGCAGCATAAGAGGGGAAGAGACCCAGTACTTC
clone size: many
D gene: -
J gene: TRBJ2-5
V gene: TRBV5-1

CDR3 protein: CASSLVAVNTGELFF
CDR3 DNA: TGTGCCAGCAGCTTAGTAGCGGTGAACACCGGGGAGCTGTTTTTT
clone size: many
D gene: -
J gene: TRBJ2-2
V gene: TRBV11-2

CDR3 protein: CASSSRGSGELFF
CDR3 DNA: TGTGCCAGCAGTTCCAGGGGTTCCGGGGAGCTGTTTTTT
clone size: few
D gene: -
J gene: TRBJ2-2
V gene: TRBV12-3/TRBV12-4

CDR3 protein: CASSRSGGMNTEAFF
CDR3 DNA: TGTGCCAGCAGCCGATCGGGGGGAATGAACACTGAAGCTTTCTTT
clone size: few
D gene: -
J gene: TRBJ1-1
V gene: TRBV7-2

CDR3 protein: CASSLPLSGDTQYF
CDR3 DNA: TGTGCCAGCAGCCTACCGCTGAGTGGCGATACGCAGTATTTT
clone size: -
D gene: -
J gene: TRBJ2-3
V gene: TRBV5-5

CDR3 protein: CSAREDGVPGDTQYF
CDR3 DNA: TGCAGTGCTAGAGAGGACGGGGTCCCTGGAGATACGCAGTATTTT
clone size: -
D gene: -
J gene: TRBJ2-3
V gene: TRBV20-1

CDR3 protein: CASSGRQGTYEQYF
CDR3 DNA: TGTGCCAGCAGCGGCCGACAGGGTACCTACGAGCAGTACTTC
clone size: -
D gene: TRBD1
J gene: TRBJ2-7
V gene: TRBV7-2

CDR3 protein: CASSPLDRVSLVSGNTIYF
CDR3 DNA: TGTGCCAGCAGCCCCCTAGACAGGGTGTCTCTAGTTTCTGGAAACACCATATATTTT
clone size: few
D gene: TRBD1
J gene: TRBJ1-3
V gene: TRBV6-4

CDR3 protein: CASSFLGTGGGEQYF
CDR3 DNA: TGCGCCAGCAGCTTCCTAGGAACAGGGGGCGGCGAGCAGTACTTC
clone size: few
D gene: TRBD1
J gene: TRBJ2-7
V gene: TRBV5-1

CDR3 protein: CASQNSGANSPLHF
CDR3 DNA: TGTGCCAGCCAAAACTCCGGGGCCAATTCACCCCTCCACTTT
clone size: few
D gene: -
J gene: TRBJ1-6
V gene: TRBV27

CDR3 protein: CASGTGNHGYTF
CDR3 DNA: TGTGCCAGCGGTACAGGGAATCATGGCTACACCTTC
clone size: few
D gene: -
J gene: TRBJ1-2
V gene: TRBV12-3/TRBV12-4

CDR3 protein: CSASDGNQPQHF
CDR3 DNA: TGCAGTGCTAGTGATGGGAATCAGCCCCAGCATTTT
clone size: many
D gene: -
J gene: TRBJ1-5
V gene: TRBV20-1

CDR3 protein: CASSQAWTAADDEQFF
CDR3 DNA: TGCGCCAGCAGCCAAGCCTGGACAGCGGCAGACGATGAGCAGTTCTTC
clone size: -
D gene: -
J gene: TRBJ2-1
V gene: TRBV4-3

CDR3 protein: CASSFSGGSQETQYF
CDR3 DNA: TGTGCCAGCAGCTTTAGCGGGGGCTCCCAAGAGACCCAGTACTTC
clone size: few
D gene: TRBD2
J gene: TRBJ2-5
V gene: TRBV5-6

CDR3 protein: CASSQDGMGQGNQPQHF
CDR3 DNA: TGCGCCAGCAGCCAAGATGGTATGGGCCAGGGCAATCAGCCCCAGCATTTT
clone size: -
D gene: -
J gene: TRBJ1-5
V gene: TRBV4-3

CDR3 protein: CASSKTGSQPQHF
CDR3 DNA: TGTGCCAGCAGTAAGACAGGGTCTCAGCCCCAGCATTTT
clone size: few
D gene: TRBD1
J gene: TRBJ1-5
V gene: TRBV6-2/TRBV6-3

CDR3 protein: CASSYSQGNTEAFF
CDR3 DNA: TGTGCCAGCAGCTATTCACAGGGGAACACTGAAGCTTTCTTT
clone size: many
D gene: -
J gene: TRBJ1-1
V gene: TRBV7-2

CDR3 protein: CSAKPTDRPFYEQYF
CDR3 DNA: TGCAGTGCCAAACCTACAGACAGGCCATTCTACGAGCAGTACTTC
clone size: few
D gene: -
J gene: TRBJ2-7
V gene: TRBV20-1

CDR3 protein: CASSLRASGRPGELFF
CDR3 DNA: TGTGCCAGCAGCTTAAGGGCTAGCGGCAGGCCCGGGGAGCTGTTTTTT
clone size: few
D gene: TRBD2
J gene: TRBJ2-2
V gene: TRBV7-3

CDR3 protein: CASSQDRITRGNTEAFF
CDR3 DNA: TGTGCCAGCAGCCAAGATCGAATAACGCGGGGGAACACTGAAGCTTTCTTT
clone size: -
D gene: -
J gene: TRBJ1-1
V gene: TRBV14

CDR3 protein: CASSPTPGSHTEAFF
CDR3 DNA: TGCGCCAGCAGCCCCACCCCAGGGAGTCACACTGAAGCTTTCTTT
clone size: few
D gene: -
J gene: TRBJ1-1
V gene: TRBV5-1

CDR3 protein: CASSLGLARYEQYF
CDR3 DNA: TGTGCCAGCAGCTTAGGACTAGCCCGATACGAGCAGTACTTC
clone size: -
D gene: TRBD2
J gene: TRBJ2-7
V gene: TRBV7-2

CDR3 protein: CASSAGIPGELFF
CDR3 DNA: TGTGCCAGCAGCGCGGGGATTCCCGGGGAGCTGTTTTTT
clone size: -
D gene: -
J gene: TRBJ2-2
V gene: TRBV7-3

CDR3 protein: CASSLRSGSGGYTGELFF
CDR3 DNA: TGTGCCAGCAGCCTCCGGTCTGGGAGCGGGGGATACACCGGGGAGCTGTTTTTT
clone size: few
D gene: TRBD2
J gene: TRBJ2-2
V gene: TRBV4-2

CDR3 protein: CATSDFPGSSYNEQFF
CDR3 DNA: TGTGCCACCAGTGATTTCCCGGGGAGCTCCTACAATGAGCAGTTCTTC
clone size: many
D gene: -
J gene: TRBJ2-1
V gene: TRBV24-1

CDR3 protein: CASSLVEGGPQHF
CDR3 DNA: TGTGCCAGCAGCTTAGTAGAGGGTGGGCCCCAGCATTTT
clone size: -
D gene: -
J gene: TRBJ1-5
V gene: TRBV7-9